The 10 T cell receptor beta chains below come from one sample, sequenced in a study of early T cells in non-severe SARS-CoV-2 infection. TCRdb re-derived calls from the 5' RACE reads in MiXCR, one entry per CDR3 protein. The profile shows fewer than 55,000 distinct CDR3 sequences, roughly 7% of them singletons. The specimen sequenced was whole blood. The receptors were sampled from an adult who was a healthcare worker with PCR-confirmed SARS-CoV-2 infection or an uninfected control (not recorded which).

This clonotype was recorded many times. The chain uses TRBV30 and TRBJ2-3, with a possible D match to TRBD2 (6 bases). Germline assignment: CDR1 GTSNPN and CDR2 SVGIG (reference sequence). This CDR3 is 14 amino acids long. V lost 5 bases and J 1 base, leaving 13 bases between the germline ends. The CDR3 here is CAWDLGLRTDTQYF. The CDR3 bases are TGTGCCTGGGACCTGGGACTCCGCACAGATACGCAGTATTTT.

This clonotype showed up many times. This rearrangement joins TRBV7-2 to TRBJ1-1; D not resolved. Germline values: CDR1 SGHTA, CDR2 FQGNSA. Deletions cut 5 bases from V and 3 bases from J, with 13 bases between. This CDR3 comprises 14 residues. The CDR3 here is CASSLIGLDTEAFF. The DNA of the CDR3 is TGTGCCAGCAGCCTCATAGGTCTTGACACTGAAGCTTTCTTT.

DNA for the CDR3: TGTGCCAGCAGTTTAGGGTTTGCTGCGATCTCCTACGAGCAGTACTTC. Residues: CASSLGFAAISYEQYF. The chain joins TRBV28 to TRBJ2-7, with D unresolved. There are 16 residues in the CDR3. Trimming pared 2 bases from V and 0 bases from J, leaving 14 bases between. CDR1 is MDHEN and CDR2 is SYDVKM in the germline V gene.

This chain uses TRBV10-3 with TRBJ1-1; D might be TRBD1 (5 bases). This CDR3 has 14 amino acids. Looked up from germline, CDR1 is ENHRY and CDR2 is SYGVKD. V dropped 0 bases and J dropped 7 bases, with 12 bases sitting between them. Written as DNA, the CDR3 is TGTGCCATCAGTGAGTCAGGAGACAGCCTTGAAGCTTTCTTT. As protein: CAISESGDSLEAFF.

By sample fraction, this clonotype is medium-sized. The rearrangement links TRBV13 to TRBJ2-7; 13 nucleotides line up with TRBD2. Per germline, CDR1 PRHDT and CDR2 FYEKMQ (reference sequence). The V gene end was trimmed by 5 bases and the J gene end by 12 bases; junction bases not matched to a gene: 10. The CDR3 totals 14 residues. The CDR3 nucleotides read TGTGCCAGCAGCCTACTAGCGGGGGGGCCACAGCGGTACTTC. Protein product: CASSLLAGGPQRYF.

This clonotype occurred many times. The chain combines TRBV18 with TRBJ2-3; D uncertain. The CDR3 spans 13 residues. V was cut by 3 bases and J by 0 bases, with 4 bases left in between. Germline V gene lookup returns CDR1 KGHSH and CDR2 LQKENI. The DNA of the CDR3 is TGTGCCAGCTCACCCCTTAGCACAGATACGCAGTATTTT. It is translated as CASSPLSTDTQYF.

Many counts were recorded for this clonotype. The chain carries TRBV5-1 and TRBJ2-2, with D perhaps TRBD1 or TRBD2 (5 bases each). The V and J ends lost 4 bases and 6 bases respectively, with 13 bases between them. The germline gives CDR1 SGHRS, CDR2 YFSETQ. The CDR3 extends over 14 amino acids. The CDR3 region has the DNA TGCGCCAGCAGCCACGGGACGATGGCCGGGGAGCTGTTTTTT. Protein product: CASSHGTMAGELFF.

The genes are TRBV9 and TRBJ2-3; 7 bases agree with TRBD2. With V trimmed by 4 bases and J by 2 bases, 4 bases remained unmatched. The germline V gene encodes CDR1 SGDLS and CDR2 YYNGEE. This CDR3 region has 14 residues. As DNA, the CDR3 is TGTGCCAGCAGCCGTAGCGGGCCCACAGATACGCAGTATTTT. Its protein product is CASSRSGPTDTQYF.

This clonotype was detected many times. This chain joins TRBV4-3 and TRBJ2-5; unclear D gene. The CDR3 runs to 16 residues. V lost 0 bases and J lost 7, with 18 bases in between. The germline CDR1 and CDR2 sequences are LGHNA and YSLEER. The CDR3 spells CASSQDPTSGVGTQYF. The CDR3 DNA follows: TGCGCCAGCAGCCAAGATCCGACTTCTGGGGTAGGGACCCAGTACTTC.

In its sample, this clonotype was seen many times. The rearrangement links TRBV4-3 to TRBJ2-2; a possible D gene is TRBD1 (6 bases). Germline V gives CDR1 LGHNA, CDR2 YSLEER. This CDR3 comprises 18 residues. With 0 bases removed from V and 1 base from J, the gap between germline ends came to 15 bases. CDR3 amino acids: CASSQERQAYLNTGELFF. As DNA, the CDR3 is TGCGCCAGCAGCCAAGAAAGACAGGCATACCTGAACACCGGGGAGCTGTTTTTT.